This TCR beta chain originates from a study of shared clonotypes between healthy human individuals. The donor cohort consisted entirely of Caucasian adults residing in Nashville, Tennessee. CD45RA+ naive and CD45RA-negative memory subsets were separated from CD4+ cells. This CDR3 region has 14 residues. CDR1 and CDR2 from the germline V gene are SQVTM and ANQGSEA. Trimming cost V 1 base and J 4 bases, with 14 bases left between them. Sequenced by immunoSEQ multiplex PCR; TCRdb stores in-frame clones only, minus some. The sample has about 2,500,000 clones, approximately 94% seen once; the top ten hold over 0.12%.

This clonotype was sampled from a man in his late teens or twenties in good health. This sequence joins TRBV29-1 and TRBJ2-7; TRBD2 is a possible D gene (5 bases). Input material: naive CD4+ T cells sorted from blood. Subset reported: CD45RA+ positively selected. CDR3 residues: CSVEVGGLTYEQYF. CDR3 in DNA: TGCAGCGTTGAAGTCGGCGGGCTGACATACGAGCAGTACTTC.